The 24 T cell receptor beta chains given below trace back to one sample, sequenced in a study of blood T cell repertoires in COVID-19 (dated by TCRdb to 2018 to 2021). The library was built by means of the immunoSEQ multiplex PCR assay. TCRdb carries this immuneACCESS record with in-frame sequences only. Its versions omit some clonotypes, under half of them owing to an unresolved V gene in the studies checked, with the rest unexplained. For this sample there are hundreds of thousands of clones; 88% appear just once. About 11% of the sample goes to the ten largest clones. Sequencing input: peripheral blood. The receptors come from a woman in her twenties or thirties with COVID-19, enrolled during active disease.

The rearrangement uses TRBV5-1 and TRBJ1-1; D is perhaps TRBD1 (6 bases). This CDR3 comprises 13 residues. V lost 4 bases, J lost 1 base, and 8 bases lay in between. Germline V gene sequence: CDR1 SGHRS, CDR2 YFSETQ. CDR3 sequence (DNA): TGCGCCAGCAGCAAAGGGGGGAACACTGAAGCTTTCTTT. Protein product: CASSKGGNTEAFF. Filled out from reference TRBV5-1 and TRBJ1-1, the complete variable domain reads KAGVTQTPRYLIKTRGQQVTLSCSPISGHRSVSWYQQTPGQGLQFLFEYFSETQRNKGNFPGRFSGRQFSNSRSEMNVSTLELGDSALYLCASSKGGNTEAFFGQGTRLTVV.

Details on this clone: The identical CDR3 is also encoded by other nucleotide sequences in the sample. This chain uses TRBV19 with TRBJ1-5, with TRBD1 identical over 7 bases. V was clipped by 3 bases and J by 2 bases; unmatched bases: 4. CDR1 and CDR2 from the germline V gene are LNHDA and SQIVND (reference sequence). CDR3 length: 15 residues. DNA for the CDR3: TGTGCCAGTAGTATTGACAGGGTTGGCAATCAGCCCCAGCATTTT. It codes for CASSIDRVGNQPQHF. The entire variable domain, with the rest obtained from reference TRBV19 and TRBJ1-5, is as follows: DGGITQSPKYLFRKEGQNVTLSCEQNLNHDAMYWYRQDPGQGLRLIYYSQIVNDFQKGDIAEGYSVSREKKESFPLTVTSAQKNPTAFYLCASSIDRVGNQPQHFGDGTRLSIL.

The chain links TRBV9 to TRBJ2-7, with 7 bases aligning to TRBD2. The CDR3 is 14 residues long. J was trimmed by 3 bases and V by 3 bases; bases with no gene match: 6. Germline lookup yields CDR1 SGDLS and CDR2 YYNGEE. This CDR3 reads CASSAGGGYYEQYF. The CDR3 DNA reads as TGTGCCAGCAGCGCGGGGGGTGGATACTACGAGCAGTACTTC.

V usage is TRBV4-3 and J usage is TRBJ2-5; the D gene is possibly TRBD1 (6 bases). CDR1 is LGHNA and CDR2 is YSLEER in the germline V gene. This CDR3 contains 14 residues. With 0 bases removed from V and 7 bases from J, the gap between germline ends came to 12 bases. CDR3 residues: CASSQDWGPGTQYF. As DNA, the CDR3 is TGCGCCAGCAGCCAAGATTGGGGGCCTGGGACCCAGTACTTC.

This chain joins TRBV30 and TRBJ2-7, with 9 bases that match TRBD1. Germline V CDR1 and CDR2: GTSNPN, SVGIG (reference sequence). CDR3 length: 15 amino acids. With 4 bases clipped from V and 1 base from J, the junction kept 8 bases outside the gene matches. CDR3 nucleotide sequence: TGTGCCTGGAATTGGGGGACAGGGAATTCCTACGAGCAGTACTTC. It codes for CAWNWGTGNSYEQYF.

This clone was found a few times. The V gene is TRBV7-9, the J gene TRBJ1-6; a weak D match, TRBD1 (6 bases). V dropped 2 bases and J dropped 9 bases, with 14 bases sitting between them. The CDR3 runs to 15 residues. Germline lookup yields CDR1 SEHNR and CDR2 FQNEAQ (reference sequence). The CDR3 loop reads CASSLWGTNSSPLHF. The CDR3, as DNA: TGTGCCAGCAGCTTATGGGGGACAAATAGTTCACCCCTCCACTTT.

This clone was detected only a few times. The rearrangement links TRBV12-2 to TRBJ2-2; TRBD2 was called by the table and not checked on the DNA. TRBV12-2 is marked as a pseudogene. This CDR3 comprises 18 residues. The CDR3 sequence is CASRIGLAGGRGTGELFF. CDR3 nucleotide sequence: TGTGCAAGTCGCATCGGACTAGCGGGAGGCCGGGGCACCGGGGAGCTGTTTTTT.

J is TRBJ1-5 and V is TRBV11-2; D remains ambiguous. The germline V and J ends were trimmed by 1 base and 7 bases, with 14 bases remaining between them. The germline V gene encodes CDR1 SGHAT and CDR2 FQNNGV. The CDR3 has 15 amino acids. The CDR3 bases are TGTGCCAGCAGCTTAGGGGGTTCGGGGAGACAGCCCCAGCATTTT. This translates into CASSLGGSGRQPQHF.

The count of this clone is one. The chain has TRBV28 and TRBJ1-2; a possible D gene is TRBD1 (6 bases). The CDR3 has 15 amino acids. CDR1 is MDHEN and CDR2 is SYDVKM in the germline V gene. Trimming took 2 bases from V and 8 from J, leaving 18 bases between them. The CDR3 sequence: CASSLGVQGGWGYTF. Written as DNA, the CDR3 is TGTGCCAGCAGTTTAGGGGTACAGGGTGGTTGGGGCTACACCTTC.

The rearrangement uses TRBV5-1 and TRBJ2-5; no clear D gene. In germline, CDR1 is SGHRS, CDR2 YFSETQ. The germline V and J ends were trimmed by 1 base and 4 bases, with 5 bases remaining between them. The CDR3 has 12 residues. CDR3 sequence: CASSLTGETQYF. The DNA for the CDR3 is TGCGCCAGCAGCTTGACCGGAGAGACCCAGTACTTC. The variable domain in full, with the rest retrieved from reference TRBV5-1 and TRBJ2-5, is KAGVTQTPRYLIKTRGQQVTLSCSPISGHRSVSWYQQTPGQGLQFLFEYFSETQRNKGNFPGRFSGRQFSNSRSEMNVSTLELGDSALYLCASSLTGETQYFGPGTRLLVL.

The rearrangement joins TRBV2 to TRBJ1-5; 8 nucleotides align to TRBD1. CDR3 size: 15 residues. The V segment lost 7 bases and the J segment 4 bases; nucleotides outside the gene matches: 9. The germline V gene has CDR1 SNHLY and CDR2 FYNNEI. CDR3 in amino acids: CASTAGTGGNQPQHF. The DNA of the CDR3 is TGTGCCAGCACGGCCGGGACAGGTGGAAATCAGCCCCAGCATTTT. The full variable domain, with the rest looked up from reference TRBV2 and TRBJ1-5, is EPEVTQTPSHQVTQMGQEVILRCVPISNHLYFYWYRQILGQKVEFLVSFYNNEISEKSEIFDDQFSVERPDGSNFTLKIRSTKLEDSAMYFCASTAGTGGNQPQHFGDGTRLSIL.

The sample holds a few counts of this clone. The gene calls are TRBV2 and TRBJ2-7, with TRBD1 as a possible D gene (6 bases). Germline V gene data show CDR1 as SNHLY and CDR2 as FYNNEI. The CDR3 consists of 14 residues. V gave up 6 bases and J gave up 0 bases, with 12 bases separating them. The CDR3, as DNA: TGTGCCAGCAGAAACCGGGACATCTCCTACGAGCAGTACTTC. Translation gives CASRNRDISYEQYF. Full variable domain (remainder filled in from reference TRBV2 and TRBJ2-7): EPEVTQTPSHQVTQMGQEVILRCVPISNHLYFYWYRQILGQKVEFLVSFYNNEISEKSEIFDDQFSVERPDGSNFTLKIRSTKLEDSAMYFCASRNRDISYEQYFGPGTRLTVT.

The chain uses TRBV7-8 and TRBJ2-3; D remains ambiguous. Germline V gene data show CDR1 as SGHVS and CDR2 as FQNEAQ. The CDR3 is 15 residues long. Trimming pared 8 bases from V and 3 bases from J, leaving 18 bases between. The CDR3 protein is CASSLRWFGTDTQYF. CDR3 nucleotide sequence: TGTGCCAGCTCCCTAAGGTGGTTCGGGACAGATACGCAGTATTTT.

The chain carries TRBV14 and TRBJ1-2, with D possibly being TRBD1 (5 bases). V was cut by 1 base and J by 7 bases, with 16 bases left in between. The CDR3 sequence is 15 residues long. CDR1 is SGHDN, CDR2 FVKESK, per germline. The CDR3 DNA reads TGTGCCAGCAGCCAAGTTGGCAGGACCGGGGGTGGCTACACCTTC. Residues: CASSQVGRTGGGYTF. Using reference TRBV14 and TRBJ1-2 for the parts outside the CDR3, the full variable domain is EAGVTQFPSHSVIEKGQTVTLRCDPISGHDNLYWYRRVMGKEIKFLLHFVKESKQDESGMPNNRFLAERTGGTYSTLKVQPAELEDSGVYFCASSQVGRTGGGYTFGSGTRLTVV.

This chain uses TRBV28 with TRBJ2-1; 7 bases are a match to TRBD1. Germline V gives CDR1 MDHEN, CDR2 SYDVKM. Trimming cost V 7 bases and J 6 bases; bases outside gene matches: 3. The CDR3 has 12 residues. As DNA, the CDR3 is TGTGCCAGCAATCCAGGGGGCAATGAGCAGTTCTTC. Its protein product is CASNPGGNEQFF.

The chain is built from TRBV3-1 (or the pseudogene TRBV3-2) and TRBJ2-1; 10 bases agree with TRBD1. V trimming: 4 bases; J trimming: 7 bases; junction bases outside the gene matches: 4. The CDR3 has 14 amino acids. Germline assignment: CDR1 LGHDT and CDR2 YNNKEL (reference sequence). The CDR3 bases are TGTGCCAGCAGCCGGACAGGGGGTTTGAATGAGCAGTTCTTC. Protein product: CASSRTGGLNEQFF.

The rearrangement joins TRBV2 to TRBJ2-5; no definite D call. V was pared by 5 bases and J by 3 bases, with 4 bases between. Looked up from germline, CDR1 is SNHLY and CDR2 is FYNNEI. This CDR3 contains 11 residues. CDR3 residues: CASSTEETQYF. The CDR3 region has the DNA TGTGCCAGCAGTACAGAAGAGACCCAGTACTTC.

The chain is built from TRBV27 and TRBJ1-5; D may be TRBD1 (5 bases). CDR1 MNHEY and CDR2 SMNVEV come from the germline V gene (reference sequence). Trimming stripped 6 bases from V and 5 bases from J, with 17 bases between. This CDR3 has 15 amino acids. CDR3 protein: CASSLLAGGDQPQHF. The CDR3 bases are TGTGCCAGCAGCCTCCTGGCGGGGGGGGATCAGCCCCAGCATTTT.

Written as DNA, the CDR3 is TGCGCCAGCAGCAGGGGACTAGCGGGGACAGATACGCAGTATTTT. The encoded protein is CASSRGLAGTDTQYF. The chain uses TRBV5-1 and TRBJ2-3, with 13 bases that match TRBD2. Germline V lookup: CDR1 SGHRS, CDR2 YFSETQ. V was clipped by 4 bases and J by 3 bases; unmatched bases: 2. CDR3 length: 15 residues.

The chain combines TRBV2 with TRBJ2-3, with a possible D match to TRBD2 (6 bases). CDR1 is SNHLY, CDR2 FYNNEI, per germline. The CDR3 is 16 amino acids. The ends were cut back, 0 bases at V and 3 bases at J, with 13 bases in the middle. The DNA of the CDR3 is TGTGCCAGCAGTGAAGCGGGCGGGATTGGAACAGATACGCAGTATTTT. This encodes CASSEAGGIGTDTQYF. Complete variable domain (other parts from reference TRBV2 and TRBJ2-3): EPEVTQTPSHQVTQMGQEVILRCVPISNHLYFYWYRQILGQKVEFLVSFYNNEISEKSEIFDDQFSVERPDGSNFTLKIRSTKLEDSAMYFCASSEAGGIGTDTQYFGPGTRLTVL.

There are a few counts of this clone. V gene TRBV2 combines with J gene TRBJ2-7, with TRBD1 matching over 9 bases. The CDR3 totals 15 residues. Trimming cost V 0 bases and J 2 bases; bases outside gene matches: 2. CDR1 and CDR2 (germline): SNHLY, FYNNEI. CDR3 protein: CASSEATGGTYEQYF. DNA of the CDR3: TGTGCCAGCAGTGAAGCGACAGGGGGGACCTACGAGCAGTACTTC. The whole variable domain, filled in from reference TRBV2 and TRBJ2-7, reads EPEVTQTPSHQVTQMGQEVILRCVPISNHLYFYWYRQILGQKVEFLVSFYNNEISEKSEIFDDQFSVERPDGSNFTLKIRSTKLEDSAMYFCASSEATGGTYEQYFGPGTRLTVT.

The chain recombines TRBV27 with TRBJ2-1; 10 bases line up with TRBD1. Unmatched junction bases numbered 11, after V lost 4 bases and J lost 8 bases. The CDR3 sequence is 16 residues long. Germline V lookup: CDR1 MNHEY, CDR2 SMNVEV (reference sequence). The CDR3 region is CASSWDRGGTGDEQFF. The CDR3 coding sequence is TGTGCCAGCAGTTGGGACAGGGGAGGTACCGGCGATGAGCAGTTCTTC.

The V and J genes are TRBV10-3 and TRBJ2-3; TRBD2 matches 10 bases. The V gene's germline CDR1 is ENHRY and CDR2 SYGVKD. Germline trimming cut 11 bases from V and 0 bases from J; bases unmatched to any gene: 2. The length of the CDR3 is 13 residues. As DNA, the CDR3 is TGTGCCGCGACTAGCGGGAGCACAGATACGCAGTATTTT. It translates to CAATSGSTDTQYF.

The genes are TRBV27 and TRBJ2-7; D is possibly TRBD1 (5 bases). This CDR3 comprises 15 residues. Trimming took 7 bases from V and 3 from J, leaving 19 bases between them. CDR1 is MNHEY and CDR2 is SMNVEV in the germline V gene (reference sequence). The CDR3 sequence: CASTQTASNFYEQYF. The CDR3 region has the DNA TGTGCCAGCACTCAGACAGCCTCGAATTTCTACGAGCAGTACTTC.